This is a list of T cell receptor beta chains from one sample in a study of post-analysis software for immune sequencing data. MiXCR, applied by TCRdb to the PCR reads, yields one record per CDR3 protein. Here the sample spans hundreds of thousands of distinct CDR3 sequences, around 27% being singletons. Input material: blood. The receptors originated from a girl under 18 with multiple sclerosis. The CDR3 runs from the conserved cysteine through the conserved F or W. A D gene is named only where the DNA matches it firmly. Clone size is stated in some rows and not others, as once, few, many or a class when expanded.

TRBD1 | TRBJ1-4 | TRBV28 | - | CASKTGGVEKLFF | TGTGCCAGCAAGACAGGGGGCGTTGAAAAACTGTTTTTT
TRBD1 | TRBJ1-6 | TRBV20-1 | - | CSAWDRYNSPLHF | TGCAGTGCTTGGGACAGATATAATTCACCCCTCCACTTT
- | TRBJ2-7 | TRBV4-3 | - | CASSQDTGVSYEQYF | TGCGCCAGCAGCCAAGACACCGGGGTCTCCTACGAGCAGTACTTC
- | TRBJ2-1 | TRBV3-1 | - | CASNPRGQHNEQFF | TGTGCCAGCAACCCCCGGGGCCAACACAATGAGCAGTTCTTC
- | TRBJ2-7 | TRBV6-1 | - | CASTAPGLYEQYF | TGTGCCAGCACTGCCCCGGGACTCTACGAGCAGTACTTC
TRBD2 | TRBJ2-1 | TRBV4-3 | - | CASSPGLAGVSLYNEQFF | TGCGCCAGCAGCCCCGGACTAGCGGGAGTTTCCCTATACAATGAGCAGTTCTTC
- | TRBJ1-1 | TRBV9 | - | CASSVDPGAGTEAFF | TGTGCCAGCAGCGTAGACCCGGGGGCTGGCACTGAAGCTTTCTTT
TRBD2 | TRBJ2-3 | TRBV20-1 | - | CSARPPTSGSTDTQYF | TGCAGTGCTAGACCCCCCACTAGCGGGAGCACAGATACGCAGTATTTT
- | TRBJ2-6 | TRBV5-1 | few | CASSTGHPSGANVLTF | TGCGCCAGCAGCACGGGACATCCCTCTGGGGCCAACGTCCTGACTTTC
- | TRBJ1-2 | TRBV5-6 | - | CASSSGRFYGYTF | TGTGCCAGCAGCTCAGGACGGTTCTATGGCTACACCTTC
- | TRBJ1-1 | TRBV6-2/TRBV6-3 | few | CASSLSSGGLNTEAFF | TGTGCCAGCAGTTTATCGAGCGGCGGATTGAACACTGAAGCTTTCTTT
- | TRBJ2-7 | TRBV24-1 | - | CATSDPGRGRYEQYF | TGTGCCACCAGTGACCCGGGACGGGGCCGCTACGAGCAGTACTTC
- | TRBJ2-7 | TRBV20-1 | - | CSAAPSTTYEQYF | TGCAGTGCTGCACCGTCGACGACCTACGAGCAGTACTTC
- | TRBJ1-1 | TRBV28 | - | CASSPNTRTTFF | TGTGCCAGCAGTCCAAATACTCGGACGACTTTCTTT
TRBD2 | TRBJ2-3 | TRBV6-2/TRBV6-3 | - | CASSYSPSGRSDTQYF | TGTGCCAGCAGTTACAGTCCTAGCGGGAGATCAGATACGCAGTATTTT
TRBD2 | TRBJ2-1 | TRBV15 | - | CTTRVRTSGNEQFF | TGTACCACCAGAGTCCGGACTAGTGGTAATGAGCAGTTCTTC
TRBD2 | TRBJ2-5 | TRBV28 | - | CASYRGLAGVDGQYF | TGTGCCAGCTATAGGGGACTAGCGGGAGTCGACGGGCAGTACTTC
- | TRBJ1-2 | TRBV4-3 | once | CASSPNIIDGYTF | TGCGCCAGCAGCCCTAATATTATCGATGGCTACACCTTC
- | TRBJ2-6 | TRBV13 | - | CASSYWGSSGANVLTF | TGTGCCAGCAGTTACTGGGGAAGCTCTGGGGCCAACGTCCTGACTTTC
TRBD1 | TRBJ1-1 | TRBV29-1 | few | CSVRPDRVGEAFF | TGCAGCGTCCGTCCCGACAGGGTTGGAGAAGCTTTCTTT
- | TRBJ2-1 | TRBV4-3 | few | CASSQEGLFGNEQFF | TGCGCCAGCAGCCAAGAGGGATTGTTCGGAAATGAGCAGTTCTTC
TRBD2 | TRBJ2-5 | TRBV6-5 | many | CASSYSRESETQYF | TGTGCCAGCAGTTACTCGCGGGAGTCAGAGACCCAGTACTTC
- | TRBJ1-2 | TRBV28 | few | CASSFLRTTNYGYTF | TGTGCCAGCAGTTTCCTGAGGACAACTAACTATGGCTACACCTTC
TRBD1 | TRBJ2-7 | TRBV6-1 | - | CASNILGQGYEQYF | TGTGCCAGCAACATCTTGGGACAGGGGTACGAGCAGTACTTC
TRBD2 | TRBJ2-7 | TRBV6-2/TRBV6-3 | - | CASNPSGTDYEQYF | TGTGCCAGCAACCCTAGCGGGACCGACTACGAGCAGTACTTC
- | TRBJ2-3 | TRBV20-1 | - | CSARSPGDTDTQYF | TGCAGTGCTAGGTCCCCGGGAGACACAGATACGCAGTATTTT
- | TRBJ2-1 | TRBV29-1 | many | CSVRENKGNEQFF | TGCAGCGTCCGGGAGAATAAAGGGAATGAGCAGTTCTTC
- | TRBJ1-4 | TRBV7-9 | - | CASSPASTNEKLFF | TGTGCCAGCAGTCCGGCTTCAACTAATGAAAAACTGTTTTTT
- | TRBJ2-1 | TRBV19 | - | CASSIHISYNEQFF | TGTGCCAGTAGTATCCACATTTCCTACAATGAGCAGTTCTTC
- | TRBJ1-1 | TRBV6-6 | - | CASSYSHGIKGDEAFF | TGTGCCAGCAGTTACTCCCATGGTATTAAGGGCGATGAAGCTTTCTTT
- | TRBJ2-5 | TRBV6-6 | few | CASTDRVDRETQYF | TGTGCCAGCACCGACCGAGTTGACCGGGAGACCCAGTACTTC
- | TRBJ1-4 | TRBV5-1 | few | CASSPGRQFNEKLFF | TGCGCCAGCAGCCCCGGCCGCCAGTTTAATGAAAAACTGTTTTTT
TRBD2 | TRBJ2-1 | TRBV7-9 | - | CASSFTSGAFNEQFF | TGTGCCAGCAGCTTTACTAGCGGGGCTTTTAATGAGCAGTTCTTC
TRBD2 | TRBJ2-3 | TRBV10-3 | many | CAISEGGVYTDTQYF | TGTGCCATCAGTGAGGGGGGGGTGTACACAGATACGCAGTATTTT
- | TRBJ1-1 | TRBV19 | - | CASTAGMNTEAFF | TGTGCCAGTACTGCAGGAATGAACACTGAAGCTTTCTTT
- | TRBJ2-1 | TRBV10-3 | many | CAISEGRNEQFF | TGTGCCATCAGTGAGGGGCGGAATGAGCAGTTCTTC
- | TRBJ1-4 | TRBV6-1 | - | CASSETGGSDEKLFF | TGTGCCAGCAGTGAAACAGGCGGTTCGGATGAAAAACTGTTTTTT
- | TRBJ2-2 | TRBV6-1 | - | CASSGRPAGTGELFF | TGTGCCAGCAGTGGGCGGCCAGCTGGGACCGGGGAGCTGTTTTTT